The 9 T cell receptor beta chains reported below all come from one sample, sequenced in a study of blood T cell repertoires in COVID-19. Clones were sequenced by immunoSEQ multiplex PCR, and TCRdb holds only the in-frame ones, with some missing. The sample lists some 380,000 clones, around 87% occurring once. Sequenced material: PBMCs or T cells enriched from blood (not recorded which). The receptors here all came from a man aged 30 to 39 who had recovered from COVID-19.

The chain combines TRBV6-5 with TRBJ1-1, with a tentative D call TRBD1 (5 bases). Trimming shortened V by 0 bases and J by 5 bases, and 16 bases separated the two germline ends. The CDR3 runs 16 residues. Germline-derived CDR1 and CDR2 are MNHEY and SVGAGI. Here the CDR3 DNA reads TGTGCCAGCAGTTACTCGAAGAGAAGCGGGGGGACTGAAGCTTTCTTT. This translates into CASSYSKRSGGTEAFF.

The J gene is TRBJ1-4, the V gene TRBV30, with a possible D match to TRBD1 (6 bases). V gave up 6 bases and J gave up 7 bases, with 18 bases separating them. This CDR3 spans 14 amino acids. Germline V gene sequence: CDR1 GTSNPN, CDR2 SVGIG (reference sequence). The CDR3 protein is CACTALSRGEKLFF. The DNA of the CDR3 is TGTGCCTGCACAGCCCTTTCCAGGGGTGAAAAACTGTTTTTT.

The CDR3 nucleotides read TGTGCCAGCTCACTCTCGACAGGGATGAACACTGAAGCTTTCTTT. Protein sequence: CASSLSTGMNTEAFF. V gene TRBV18 combines with J gene TRBJ1-1; 7 bases align to TRBD1. This CDR3 region has 15 residues. V shed 4 bases, J shed 0 bases, and the junction held 5 bases outside the gene matches. Germline assignment: CDR1 KGHSH and CDR2 LQKENI.

CDR3 in amino acids: CASSLVLGGGSGETQYF. CDR3 coding DNA: TGTGCCAGCAGCTTAGTTCTAGGGGGTGGTTCAGGAGAGACCCAGTACTTC. The J gene is TRBJ2-5, the V gene TRBV7-8; D might be TRBD1 (6 bases). The length of the CDR3 is 17 residues. Germline-derived CDR1 and CDR2 are SGHVS and FQNEAQ. Deletions cut 1 base from V and 4 bases from J, with 19 bases between.

V and J are TRBV30 and TRBJ1-3; a weak D match, TRBD1 (5 bases). The CDR3 runs 13 residues. Germline values: CDR1 GTSNPN, CDR2 SVGIG (reference sequence). V was trimmed by 4 bases and J by 2 bases, leaving 9 bases between them. The CDR3 bases are TGTGCCTGGACCCCAGGGCCTGGAAACACCATATATTTT. It yields the protein CAWTPGPGNTIYF.

The chain is built from TRBV20-1 and TRBJ1-3; D remains unclear. The CDR3 consists of 11 residues. Trimming took off 5 bases at V and 4 bases at J, with 6 bases between the two ends. The germline CDR1 and CDR2 sequences are DFQATT and SNEGSKA (reference sequence). In nucleotides, the CDR3 is TGCAGTGCTCTCTACGGAAACACCATATATTTT. Amino acid sequence: CSALYGNTIYF.

The rearrangement uses TRBV5-4 and TRBJ1-1, with TRBD1 identical over 12 bases. CDR3 size: 15 residues. V shed 4 bases, J shed 3 bases, and the junction held 4 bases outside the gene matches. From germline, CDR1 is SGHNT and CDR2 YYREEE (reference sequence). The CDR3 DNA follows: TGTGCCAGCAGCATGGGACAGGGGGCCGACACTGAAGCTTTCTTT. It codes for CASSMGQGADTEAFF.

For the CDR3, the DNA is TGTGCCAGCTCCCTGGTTCCCGGTGAGACCCAGTACTTC. It translates to CASSLVPGETQYF. J is TRBJ2-5 and V is TRBV9; D is undetermined. V lost 7 bases, J lost 5 bases, and 15 bases lay in between. This CDR3 has 13 amino acids. Germline lookup yields CDR1 SGDLS and CDR2 YYNGEE.

The rearrangement uses TRBV19 and TRBJ1-5; a possible D gene is TRBD1 (6 bases). The V gene lost 3 bases and the J gene lost 7 bases, with 10 bases spanning the gap. CDR1 is LNHDA, CDR2 SQIVND, per germline (reference sequence). CDR3 length: 13 residues. The CDR3 nucleotides read TGTGCCAGTAGTATCGGGGGGCGGCAGCCCCAGCATTTT. This codes for CASSIGGRQPQHF. The whole variable domain, filled in from reference TRBV19 and TRBJ1-5, reads DGGITQSPKYLFRKEGQNVTLSCEQNLNHDAMYWYRQDPGQGLRLIYYSQIVNDFQKGDIAEGYSVSREKKESFPLTVTSAQKNPTAFYLCASSIGGRQPQHFGDGTRLSIL.